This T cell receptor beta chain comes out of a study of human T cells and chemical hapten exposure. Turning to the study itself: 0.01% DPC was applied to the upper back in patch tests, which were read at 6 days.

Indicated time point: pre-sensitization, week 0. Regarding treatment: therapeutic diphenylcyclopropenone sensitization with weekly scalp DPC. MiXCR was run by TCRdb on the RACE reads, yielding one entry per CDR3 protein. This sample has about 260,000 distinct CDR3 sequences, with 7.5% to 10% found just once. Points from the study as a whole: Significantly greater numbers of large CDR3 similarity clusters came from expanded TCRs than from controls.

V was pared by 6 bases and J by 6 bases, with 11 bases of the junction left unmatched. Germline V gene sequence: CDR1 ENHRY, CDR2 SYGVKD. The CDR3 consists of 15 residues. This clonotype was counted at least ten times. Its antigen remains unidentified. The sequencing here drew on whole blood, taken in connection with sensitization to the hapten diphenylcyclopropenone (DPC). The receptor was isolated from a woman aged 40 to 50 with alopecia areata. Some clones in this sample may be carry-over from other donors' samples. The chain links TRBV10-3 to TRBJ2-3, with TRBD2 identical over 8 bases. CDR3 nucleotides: TGTGCCATCAGGGCGGACGGGACTAGTGTGGATACGCAGTATTTT. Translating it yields CAIRADGTSVDTQYF.